The next 30 T cell receptor beta chains were all read from a single sample in a study of regulatory T cells in long-lasting Graves disease. The time point is: newly diagnosed GD, antithyroid drugs for less than 3 months. PBMC-extracted RNA yielded the TCR library. CDR3-region Arm-PCR and iRepertoire HTBI primers produced the TCR beta libraries. MiXCR, applied by TCRdb to the multiplex PCR reads, yields one record per CDR3 protein. Here the sample spans approximately 400,000 distinct CDR3 sequences, approximately 15% being singletons. This same sample was also part of a study on T cells in Graves' hyperthyroidism and ophthalmopathy.

The specimen was peripheral blood mononuclear cells (PBMCs), collected at new diagnosis, from a patient treated with antithyroid drugs. The receptors were gathered from a middle-aged woman with Graves disease.

This clonotype came up many times. The rearrangement uses TRBV20-1 and TRBJ2-1; perhaps TRBD2 as D (6 bases). Germline V gives CDR1 DFQATT, CDR2 SNEGSKA (reference sequence). With 3 bases removed from V and 3 bases from J, the gap between germline ends came to 15 bases. This CDR3 spans 15 amino acids. In nucleotides, the CDR3 is TGCAGTGCTAGGTCCTTAGCGGCATTCTACAATGAGCAGTTCTTC. Translation: CSARSLAAFYNEQFF.

The genes are TRBV20-1 and TRBJ2-3; 12 bases are a match to TRBD2. The CDR3 runs to 16 residues. The V gene end was trimmed by 3 bases and the J gene end by 5 bases; junction bases not matched to a gene: 9. Per germline, CDR1 DFQATT and CDR2 SNEGSKA (reference sequence). In DNA, the CDR3 is TGCAGTGCTAGTCGACTAGCGGGAGTGTTGGGAGATACGCAGTATTTT. Translation gives CSASRLAGVLGDTQYF.

This clonotype has at least ten counts. This sequence joins TRBV12-3 or TRBV12-4 and TRBJ2-3; the D is unclear. The CDR3 has 15 residues. V gave up 5 bases and J gave up 2 bases, with 14 bases separating them. CDR3 sequence: CASSGARQVTDTQYF. The CDR3 bases are TGTGCCAGCAGTGGCGCTCGCCAAGTCACAGATACGCAGTATTTT.

The sample holds many counts of this clonotype. The chain recombines TRBV10-2 with TRBJ2-7; maybe TRBD2 (5 bases). Germline values: CDR1 WSHSY, CDR2 SAAADI. This CDR3 is built from 13 residues. V was trimmed by 7 bases and J by 3 bases, leaving 13 bases between them. The CDR3 protein is CASNSGYLYEQYF. CDR3 in DNA: TGCGCCAGCAACTCGGGATACCTCTACGAGCAGTACTTC.

This clonotype was recorded at least ten times. This chain links TRBV10-3 with TRBJ2-2; 10 bases line up with TRBD2. This CDR3 region has 16 residues. V dropped 4 bases and J dropped 1; count of bases not matched to a gene: 3. CDR1 is ENHRY and CDR2 is SYGVKD in the germline V gene. The CDR3 nucleotides read TGTGCCATCAGTGGGGGGACTAGCGTGAACACCGGGGAGCTGTTTTTT. The encoded protein is CAISGGTSVNTGELFF.

This clonotype has a count of ten or more. The chain couples TRBV2 to TRBJ2-1; TRBD2 matches at 15 bases. After removal of 6 bases from V and 4 bases from J, the junction contained 4 bases not matched to a gene. The CDR3 covers 16 residues. CDR1 and CDR2 from the germline V gene are SNHLY and FYNNEI. CDR3 residues: CASRGTSGRFYNEQFF. The CDR3 DNA reads as TGTGCCAGCAGGGGGACTAGCGGGAGGTTTTACAATGAGCAGTTCTTC.

This clonotype appeared many times. V is TRBV27 and J is TRBJ2-1; 9 nucleotides agree with TRBD2. There are 14 residues in the CDR3. V gave up 5 bases and J gave up 6 bases; unmatched junction bases: 5. Germline CDR1 is MNHEY and CDR2 is SMNVEV (reference sequence). The CDR3 region has the DNA TGTGCCAGCAGTCTGAGGACTAGCGCCAATGAGCAGTTCTTC. This sequence encodes CASSLRTSANEQFF.

For this clonotype: It is likely a read error: a sequence one base away is far more abundant. The rearrangement joins TRBV28 to TRBJ2-7; D is uncertain. V lost 5 bases and J 5 bases, leaving 13 bases between the germline ends. The CDR3 runs 13 residues. The germline V gene has CDR1 MDHEN and CDR2 SYDVKM. The CDR3 reads CASSEPGRDEQYF. The CDR3 nucleotides are TGTGCCAGCAGTGAACCCGGAAGGGACGAGCAGTACTTC.

With respect to this clonotype: Just one base apart from a much larger clone, this may be a read error. The chain combines TRBV12-3 or TRBV12-4 with TRBJ2-5; D is uncertain. This CDR3 has 16 amino acids. Between the trimmed V and J ends, which lost 4 bases and 1 base, there was a span of 16 bases. CDR3 region: CASSYSPPLTQETQYF. CDR3 DNA sequence: TGTGCCAGCAGTTACTCCCCGCCCTTGACCCAAGAGACCCAGTACTTC.

This clonotype was observed a single time. The chain has TRBV6-1 and TRBJ2-1, with TRBD2 matching 12 bases. This CDR3 region has 14 residues. Germline CDR1 and CDR2: MNHNS and SASEGT. Losses at the gene ends were 10 bases for V and 0 bases for J; bases not matched to a gene: 1. This CDR3 is CATTSGSSYNEQFF. The DNA for the CDR3 is TGTGCCACGACTAGCGGGAGCTCCTACAATGAGCAGTTCTTC.

This clonotype was seen a handful of times. The chain joins TRBV5-5 to TRBJ2-1, with 12 bases fitting TRBD2. The CDR3 has 16 amino acids. Trimming at V came to 2 bases and at J to 4 bases, leaving 4 bases not matched to a gene. Germline loops: CDR1 SGHKS, CDR2 YYEKEE (reference sequence). CDR3 sequence: CASSFGGLAGYNEQFF. The CDR3 DNA is TGTGCCAGCAGCTTCGGCGGACTAGCGGGGTACAATGAGCAGTTCTTC.

The V gene is TRBV19, the J gene TRBJ1-5; D gene ambiguous. The V end lost 9 bases, the J end lost 2 bases, and 11 bases lay between the germline ends. The CDR3 contains 13 residues. From germline, CDR1 is LNHDA and CDR2 SQIVND (reference sequence). CDR3 coding DNA: TGTGCCAGCGCCCGGGATGGCAATCAGCCCCAGCATTTT. This gives the protein CASARDGNQPQHF.

This clonotype was recorded a few times. The rearrangement uses TRBV9 and TRBJ2-2; D is tentatively TRBD1 or TRBD2 (7 bases each). The CDR3 consists of 15 residues. Trimming shortened V by 9 bases and J by 3 bases, and 18 bases separated the two germline ends. The V gene's germline CDR1 is SGDLS and CDR2 YYNGEE. The DNA for the CDR3 is TGTGCCACTAACAGGGGAGGGGGTGACACCGGGGAGCTGTTTTTT. It yields the protein CATNRGGGDTGELFF.

This chain connects TRBV27 to TRBJ2-5; the match to TRBD2 covers 8 bases. CDR1 and CDR2 (germline): MNHEY, SMNVEV (reference sequence). Trimming removed 6 bases from V and 5 bases from J; junction bases left unmatched: 14. The CDR3 loop spans 16 amino acids. The chain's CDR3 is CASSPGPAGARETQYF. CDR3 DNA sequence: TGTGCCAGCAGCCCGGGACCAGCGGGAGCTCGGGAGACCCAGTACTTC.

This clonotype has a count of ten or more. V usage is TRBV12-3 or TRBV12-4 and J usage is TRBJ2-1; 9 bases are shared with TRBD2. Trimming at V came to 6 bases and at J to 7 bases, leaving 10 bases not matched to a gene. This CDR3 contains 15 residues. CDR3 sequence: CASRISGSPGNEQFF. The CDR3 DNA sequence: TGTGCCAGCAGGATTAGCGGGAGTCCGGGAAATGAGCAGTTCTTC.

This clonotype was recorded at least ten times. This chain links TRBV15 with TRBJ2-3; 9 positions agree with TRBD2. The CDR3 sequence is 16 residues long. Germline CDR1 and CDR2: LNHNV and YYDKDF (reference sequence). The J segment lost 2 bases and the V segment lost 3 bases, leaving 6 bases of the junction unmatched. For the CDR3, the DNA is TGTGCCACCAGCAGGGGAACTAGCGGGTACACAGATACGCAGTATTTT. This encodes CATSRGTSGYTDTQYF.

Details on this clonotype: Given the absence of the conserved phenylalanine or tryptophan at the CDR3 end, a read error is likely. This sequence joins TRBV5-6 and TRBJ2-7, with TRBD1 matching over 8 bases. The V gene end was trimmed by 5 bases and the J gene end by 3 bases; junction bases not matched to a gene: 7. This CDR3 has 14 amino acids. Looked up from germline, CDR1 is SGHDT and CDR2 is YYEEEE. CDR3 nucleotide sequence: TGTGCCAGCAGTTGGACAGGGAAATTCTACGAGCAGTACCTC. This sequence encodes CASSWTGKFYEQYL.

This clonotype was recorded many times. The V and J genes are TRBV28 and TRBJ2-1; 8 bases are shared with TRBD2. The germline CDR1 and CDR2 sequences are MDHEN and SYDVKM. CDR3 size: 15 residues. The V segment lost 8 bases and the J segment 4 bases; nucleotides outside the gene matches: 10. The CDR3 DNA reads as TGTGCCAGCGGTCAAACGGGGGGGGTTTACAATGAGCAGTTCTTC. This gives the protein CASGQTGGVYNEQFF. Full variable domain (missing parts from reference TRBV28 and TRBJ2-1): DVKVTQSSRYLVKRTGEKVFLECVQDMDHENMFWYRQDPGLGLRLIYFSYDVKMKEKGDIPEGYSVSREKKERFSLILESASTNQTSMYLCASGQTGGVYNEQFFGPGTRLTVL.

This clonotype has only a few counts. The chain combines TRBV5-4 with TRBJ1-1; D ambiguous. V lost 5 bases and J lost 0, with 11 bases in between. The V gene's germline CDR1 is SGHNT and CDR2 YYREEE (reference sequence). The CDR3 runs to 14 residues. The CDR3 spells CASSLDLMNTEAFF. The CDR3 DNA sequence: TGTGCCAGCAGTCTGGATCTTATGAACACTGAAGCTTTCTTT. The full variable domain, with the rest looked up from reference TRBV5-4 and TRBJ1-1, is ETGVTQSPTHLIKTRGQQVTLRCSSQSGHNTVSWYQQALGQGPQFIFQYYREEENGRGNFPPRFSGLQFPNYSSELNVNALELDDSALYLCASSLDLMNTEAFFGQGTRLTVV.

The J gene is TRBJ2-7, the V gene TRBV24-1; 7 bases line up with TRBD2. V was clipped by 4 bases and J by 2 bases; unmatched bases: 10. The germline CDR1 and CDR2 sequences are KGHDR and SFDVKD. The CDR3 is made up of 16 amino acids. In nucleotides, the CDR3 is TGTGCCACCAGTGACCCTGGGGTAGCGGGTGCCTACGAGCAGTACTTC. Translated, it gives CATSDPGVAGAYEQYF.

The chain uses TRBV12-3 or TRBV12-4 and TRBJ2-7; tentatively, D is TRBD1 (6 bases). V was trimmed by 2 bases and J by 1 base, leaving 12 bases between them. The CDR3 covers 15 residues. The CDR3 region is CASSLREGGSYEQYF. DNA for the CDR3: TGTGCCAGCAGTTTAAGGGAAGGGGGATCCTACGAGCAGTACTTC.

This clonotype was found many times. The gene calls are TRBV6-1 and TRBJ1-2; 7 bases are a match to TRBD1. Germline CDR1 and CDR2: MNHNS and SASEGT. The V and J ends lost 8 bases and 1 base, in that order; junction bases with no gene match: 1. The CDR3 sequence is 12 residues long. In nucleotides, the CDR3 is TGTGCCAGCCAGGGGGGTAACTATGGCTACACCTTC. This sequence encodes CASQGGNYGYTF.

The chain is built from TRBV3-1 and TRBJ2-1, with D uncertain. The CDR3 has 16 residues. CDR1 LGHDT and CDR2 YNNKEL come from the germline V gene (reference sequence). Trimming took off 4 bases at V and 1 base at J, with 14 bases between the two ends. The CDR3 DNA reads as TGTGCCAGCAGCCCTCGGGTGGGTACGTCCTACAATGAGCAGTTCTTC. This sequence encodes CASSPRVGTSYNEQFF.

The chain has TRBV12-3 or TRBV12-4 and TRBJ1-3, with 10 bases that match TRBD1. The CDR3 is 17 amino acids. V was pared by 5 bases and J by 2 bases, with 9 bases of the junction left unmatched. CDR3 amino acids: CASSDNPGQGTGNTIYF. The DNA for the CDR3 is TGTGCCAGCAGTGATAACCCGGGACAGGGGACTGGAAACACCATATATTTT.

The genes are TRBV9 and TRBJ2-1; D uncertain. V was cut by 0 bases and J by 9 bases, with 7 bases left in between. The CDR3 sequence is 12 residues long. Germline V gene data show CDR1 as SGDLS and CDR2 as YYNGEE. CDR3 residues: CASSVEAAEQFF. CDR3 bases: TGTGCCAGCAGCGTAGAAGCTGCTGAGCAGTTCTTC. The entire variable domain, with the rest obtained from reference TRBV9 and TRBJ2-1, is as follows: DSGVTQTPKHLITATGQRVTLRCSPRSGDLSVYWYQQSLDQGLQFLIQYYNGEERAKGNILERFSAQQFPDLHSELNLSSLELGDSALYFCASSVEAAEQFFGPGTRLTVL.

The chain employs TRBV12-3 or TRBV12-4 and TRBJ1-6, with 9 bases fitting TRBD1. CDR3 length: 16 amino acids. Trimming took 4 bases from V and 5 from J; bases not matched to a gene: 6. The CDR3 DNA sequence: TGTGCCAGCAGTTCTGGGACAGGGATCGATAATTCACCCCTCCACTTT. Amino acid sequence: CASSSGTGIDNSPLHF.

This clonotype came up a few times. V and J are TRBV5-1 and TRBJ2-3; D may correspond to TRBD1 or TRBD2 (5 bases each). The CDR3 length is 14 residues. Germline CDR1 and CDR2: SGHRS and YFSETQ. Trimming shortened V by 9 bases and J by 0 bases, and 14 bases separated the two germline ends. The CDR3 DNA reads TGCGCCACCAGGCTGGGGGATAGCACAGATACGCAGTATTTT. It encodes CATRLGDSTDTQYF.

At least ten counts were recorded for this clonotype. This chain connects TRBV10-2 to TRBJ2-7; D not certain. Germline V gives CDR1 WSHSY, CDR2 SAAADI. The CDR3 loop spans 14 amino acids. Trimming pared 2 bases from V and 4 bases from J, leaving 12 bases between. In DNA, the CDR3 is TGCGCCAGCAGTGAGGAGGCGCTACCTTACGAGCAGTACTTC. Protein product: CASSEEALPYEQYF.

This sequence joins TRBV24-1 and TRBJ2-1, with unresolved D. CDR1 is KGHDR and CDR2 is SFDVKD in the germline V gene. CDR3 length: 10 residues. The CDR3 reads CAPGLYEQFF. In nucleotides, the CDR3 is TGTGCACCCGGGCTCTATGAGCAGTTCTTC.

This clonotype has a count of ten or more. This sequence joins TRBV15 and TRBJ2-1, with a tentative D call TRBD2 (6 bases). V was clipped by 4 bases and J by 2 bases, with 18 bases between them. The CDR3 is 17 amino acids. The germline V gene has CDR1 LNHNV and CDR2 YYDKDF (reference sequence). In DNA, the CDR3 is TGTGCCACCAGCACCTTTGGAGGGACCTCCCCCTACAATGAGCAGTTCTTC. Its translation is CATSTFGGTSPYNEQFF.